What follows describes a single T cell receptor (beta chain). Sequencing was performed with immunoSEQ multiplex PCR; in TCRdb, only in-frame clones are kept and a portion is missing. The sample has about 340,000 clones; roughly 90% are singletons. V was pared by 3 bases and J by 6 bases, with 10 bases of the junction left unmatched. The CDR3 is 16 amino acids. Germline CDR1 reads SGHDN; CDR2 reads FVKESK. The Seattle patients joined while their infection was active and were tracked longitudinally afterward. This specimen comes from a study of blood T cell repertoires in COVID-19. Study-wide context: Sources were T cells, B-cell-depleted T cells, or PBMCs; the material itself was cDNA or gDNA.

Specimen: peripheral blood. The chain couples TRBV14 to TRBJ2-2; 7 bases agree with TRBD2. The TCR originated in a woman in her 70s with COVID-19, enrolled during active disease. The CDR3 DNA follows: TGTGCCAGCAGCCAGAGGAGCGGGAACATCGCCGGGGAGCTGTTTTTT. Residues: CASSQRSGNIAGELFF.